The source of this T cell receptor (beta chain) is a study of molecular identifiers for immune sequencing clone quantification listed by TCRdb under 2018. With regard to the full study: For a replicate experiment, RNA from roughly 20,000 or 100,000 naive CD8 T cells was divided into five aliquots, and four of the five aliquots were sequenced. This methods study benchmarked molecular-identifier clustering-based TCR repertoire sequencing (MIDCIRS) and TCR RNA copy counting, using CD8 T cells to do so. What the study reported, not specific to this receptor: Highly expanded clone sizes could be underestimated if identical TCR molecules share a barcode. When barcode sub-clustering was not used, chimeric consensus sequences inflated TCR diversity, with chimeras reaching as high as 47%. Even against a background of about a million naive CD8 T cells, spiked-in Jurkat TCR RNA amounting to a single cell's worth was reported to be detectable. Clones above 20 RNA copies held over 98% of molecules in CMV-specific effector cells but under 1% in naive cells. Naive libraries contained spiked-in Jurkat TCR RNA (around eleven copies' worth), which is not part of the donor repertoire. About 2.9 recovered TCR RNA copies per cell were obtained by modeling, versus roughly 10 by digital PCR, implying a capture efficiency of about 30%.

The CDR1 and CDR2 encoded by the germline V gene are SGHRS and YFSETQ. The CDR3 contains 15 residues, cysteine and phenylalanine counted. Just CDR3 DNA is preserved here, 45 bases in frame from base 1. V is pruned by 4 bases and J by 3 bases, leaving 6 bases of the junction without a gene match. Libraries of naive CD8 T cells were built from approximately 22,000 to 940,000 sorted cells, with 10%, 30% or 50% of the purified RNA used. Naive CD8 T cells, defined as CD8+CD4-CCR7+CD45RA+, were FACS-sorted into RLT Plus buffer on a BD FACSAria II. Ten to eleven TCR copies' worth of Jurkat RNA were spiked into roughly 18,000-1,000,000 naive CD8 T cell samples to test detection sensitivity. Enrichment of CD8 T cells was performed with RosetteSep CD8+ T Cell Enrichment Cocktail and Ficoll-Paque, after which ACK red cell lysis was carried out. The table lists this clonotype with many counts. Its antigen is currently not known. No much larger clonotype is one base removed from it; base qualities were not supplied.

The library came from PCR. TCRdb lists the instrument as NextSeq 500. Bulk TCR libraries were generated as previously described, with the TCR primers listed in Table S5 used. The Qiagen AllPrep DNA/RNA kit was used to purify total RNA. Before any analysis, reads coming from multiple sequencing runs of the same library were combined into one pool. Concerning the study's data processing: Only reads with exact TCR constant sequence were kept, trimmed to 150 nt, and grouped by their 12-nt molecular barcodes. Reads inside each barcode group were sub-clustered using a 15% Levenshtein threshold, and a quality-weighted consensus sequence was constructed for each RNA molecule. Non-functional sequences were filtered out, along with any lower-count sequence sitting one edit away from another sequence. Barcode sub-clusters with fewer than 20% of the maximum read count were removed, based on fitting two negative binomial distributions. In TCRdb, the public reads were trimmed at Q25 with fastp and aligned with MiXCR, with productive beta chains retained. When rows share a CDR3 protein, they turn into one entry using the most common DNA and genes. The V and J calls and clone size come from TCRdb's table, not from the authors' own analysis. For this sample there are 85,000 to 120,000 distinct CDR3 sequences; about 35% appear just once. The ten largest account for roughly 10% of the sample.

The clonotype originates from a human donor in good health. Some libraries in this study had Jurkat cell RNA spiked in. The V gene is TRBV5-1 and the J gene is TRBJ1-5; TRBD1 lines up with 8 middle nucleotides. The sequenced material came from naive CD8+ T cells from blood, with Jurkat cell RNA spiked in. The cell subset or site label here, explained by the study, means: FACS-sorted CD8+CD4-CCR7+CD45RA+ naive T cells. The DNA sequence is TGCGCCAGCAGCGCTGGACAGGGAGACAATCAGCCCCAGCATTTT. It translates to CASSAGQGDNQPQHF.